Each of the 30 T cell receptor beta chains below was sequenced from the same sample in a study of blood T cell repertoires in COVID-19. The method was immunoSEQ multiplex PCR; TCRdb's version includes in-frame clones alone and lacks a portion of them. In the table there are about 250,000 clones, 75% to 90% of which are singletons. Material for sequencing was PBMCs or T cells enriched from blood (not recorded which). Every receptor here comes from a woman aged 18-29 years who had recovered from COVID-19.

This chain joins TRBV19 and TRBJ2-7; 7 bases map to TRBD1. Germline values: CDR1 LNHDA, CDR2 SQIVND (reference sequence). The CDR3 has 16 residues. Germline trimming cut 5 bases from V and 3 bases from J; bases unmatched to any gene: 13. The DNA for the CDR3 is TGTGCCAGTAGTCCCCGGGACAGACAATACGGCTACGAGCAGTACTTC. It codes for CASSPRDRQYGYEQYF.

This chain links TRBV6-2 or TRBV6-3 with TRBJ2-3, with 10 bases aligning to TRBD1. There are 17 residues in the CDR3. Per the germline V gene, CDR1 is MNHEY and CDR2 is SVGEGT. Losses at the gene ends were 2 bases for V and 0 bases for J; bases not matched to a gene: 5. The CDR3 DNA reads as TGTGCCAGCAGTTACCTTGGACAGGGGGGGAGCACAGATACGCAGTATTTT. It translates to CASSYLGQGGSTDTQYF.

This chain uses TRBV7-6 with TRBJ1-4; a weak D match, TRBD1 (6 bases). Trimming shortened V by 5 bases and J by 11 bases, and 24 bases separated the two germline ends. Germline CDR1 and CDR2: SGHVS and FNYEAQ. This CDR3 is 16 amino acids long. This CDR3 is CASSLLGTQTQGKLFF. CDR3 nucleotides: TGTGCCAGCAGCCTATTAGGGACGCAAACCCAGGGGAAACTGTTTTTT.

V usage is TRBV5-6 and J usage is TRBJ1-2, with D perhaps matching TRBD1 (5 bases). This CDR3 comprises 14 residues. Germline loops: CDR1 SGHDT, CDR2 YYEEEE. V lost 1 base and J 0 bases, leaving 7 bases between the germline ends. CDR3 DNA: TGTGCCAGCAGCTTGCCAGGGACTAACTATGGCTACACCTTC. Translating it yields CASSLPGTNYGYTF.

This clone was counted once. The chain is built from TRBV6-5 and TRBJ2-7, with D possibly being TRBD1 (6 bases). From germline, CDR1 is MNHEY and CDR2 SVGAGI. The CDR3 loop spans 14 amino acids. V was pared by 7 bases and J by 7 bases, with 20 bases between. CDR3 loop: CASTGWQGKGEQYF. The CDR3 region has the DNA TGTGCCAGCACCGGTTGGCAGGGGAAAGGGGAGCAGTACTTC.

This chain joins TRBV9 and TRBJ2-6; 8 bases are shared with TRBD1. V lost 1 base, J lost 2 bases, and 2 bases stayed unmatched. This CDR3 comprises 16 residues. Germline V gene data show CDR1 as SGDLS and CDR2 as YYNGEE. The CDR3 DNA sequence: TGTGCCAGCAGCGTACTACAGGGGGCTGGGGCCAACGTCCTGACTTTC. Translated, it gives CASSVLQGAGANVLTF.

The rearrangement uses TRBV7-8 and TRBJ2-5; perhaps TRBD1 as D (6 bases). In germline, CDR1 is SGHVS, CDR2 FQNEAQ. Trimming removed 4 bases at V and 5 bases at J, with 17 bases between. The CDR3 sequence is 15 residues long. CDR3 bases: TGTGCCAGCAGCTCCCATGGACAGCCCGGGGAGACCCAGTACTTC. Its protein product is CASSSHGQPGETQYF.

The chain recombines TRBV19 with TRBJ1-2; D remains ambiguous. Germline CDR1 reads LNHDA; CDR2 reads SQIVND (reference sequence). The V end lost 5 bases, the J end lost 11 bases, and 12 bases lay between the germline ends. This CDR3 comprises 11 residues. CDR3 residues: CASSRGYYYTF. CDR3 DNA: TGTGCCAGTAGTCGCGGATATTATTACACCTTC.

The J gene is TRBJ2-2, the V gene TRBV2; D is perhaps TRBD2 (5 bases). Trimming left V 8 bases short and J 7 bases short, with 17 bases between. This CDR3 has 14 residues. CDR1 and CDR2 (germline): SNHLY, FYNNEI. CDR3 sequence: CASVRAIAGGELFF. In nucleotides, the CDR3 is TGTGCCAGCGTCCGGGCCATCGCGGGCGGGGAGCTGTTTTTT.

The chain recombines TRBV30 with TRBJ2-1, with D perhaps matching TRBD2 (6 bases). V lost 1 base and J 8 bases, leaving 21 bases between the germline ends. The CDR3 is 16 residues long. Germline CDR1 GTSNPN, CDR2 SVGIG (reference sequence). The CDR3 nucleotides read TGTGCCTGGAGTGAACCACCTTTCGGGAGAGGGGATGAGCAGTTCTTC. Its translation is CAWSEPPFGRGDEQFF.

The chain's CDR3 is CASSKRLEVAIQETQYF. DNA for the CDR3: TGTGCCAGCAGCAAGCGCCTAGAAGTAGCGATTCAAGAGACCCAGTACTTC. J is TRBJ2-5 and V is TRBV21-1; TRBD2 is taken as the D call from the table, unchecked against the DNA. TRBV21-1 is a listed pseudogene. The CDR3 runs to 17 residues.

CDR3 bases: TGTGCCAGCAGCTTACCTTACCCAGAGAACACTGAAGCTTTCTTT. This encodes CASSLPYPENTEAFF. J is TRBJ1-1 and V is TRBV5-4; unclear D gene. This CDR3 spans 15 amino acids. Deletions cut 2 bases from V and 1 base from J, with 12 bases between. Per germline, CDR1 SGHNT and CDR2 YYREEE (reference sequence).

The rearrangement links TRBV29-1 to TRBJ1-4; D remains unclear. The CDR3 has 11 amino acids. V lost 3 bases and J 8 bases, leaving 7 bases between the germline ends. Germline loops: CDR1 SQVTM, CDR2 ANQGSEA. The CDR3 DNA reads TGCAGCGTTGAGGGAGGGGAAAAACTGTTTTTT. Amino acid sequence: CSVEGGEKLFF.

The V gene is TRBV7-2, the J gene TRBJ2-3; tentative D call: TRBD1 (5 bases). V was shortened by 7 bases and J by 1 base, with 12 bases between the two germline ends. The germline CDR1 and CDR2 sequences are SGHTA and FQGNSA. The CDR3 covers 14 residues. This CDR3 is CASTRGLGTDTQYF. CDR3 sequence (DNA): TGTGCCAGCACTAGGGGTCTGGGCACAGATACGCAGTATTTT. The full variable domain, its missing parts supplied by reference TRBV7-2 and TRBJ2-3, is GAGVSQSPSNKVTEKGKDVELRCDPISGHTALYWYRQSLGQGLEFLIYFQGNSAPDKSGLPSDRFSAERTGGSVSTLTIQRTQQEDSAVYLCASTRGLGTDTQYFGPGTRLTVL.

This clone was picked up a small number of times. The chain has TRBV4-1 and TRBJ2-7; TRBD1 might be the D (7 bases). The CDR3 length is 15 residues. Germline loops: CDR1 MGHRA, CDR2 YSYEKL. V dropped 1 base and J dropped 1 base, with 11 bases sitting between them. The CDR3 DNA reads TGCGCCAGCAGCCAAGTCCCAGGGGGGTCCTACGAGCAGTACTTC. Translation: CASSQVPGGSYEQYF.

V is TRBV18 and J is TRBJ2-2; 8 positions match TRBD2. CDR1 is KGHSH, CDR2 LQKENI, per germline. Trimming cost V 0 bases and J 7 bases; bases outside gene matches: 4. CDR3 length equals 15 residues. The CDR3 DNA follows: TGTGCCAGCTCACCACCAAGGACTAGCCTCGGGGAGCTGTTTTTT. It translates to CASSPPRTSLGELFF.

V and J are TRBV5-1 and TRBJ1-1; D gene uncertain. Germline CDR1 SGHRS, CDR2 YFSETQ. This CDR3 spans 13 amino acids. V was pared by 7 bases and J by 3 bases, with 13 bases between. The CDR3, as DNA: TGCGCCAGCGGACGGAGGGCCGACACTGAAGCTTTCTTT. Amino acids: CASGRRADTEAFF.

The J gene is TRBJ1-6, the V gene TRBV2; D remains ambiguous. The length of the CDR3 is 15 residues. The ends were cut back, 2 bases at V and 10 bases at J, with 15 bases in the middle. Germline CDR1 SNHLY, CDR2 FYNNEI. The CDR3 region has the DNA TGTGCCAGCAGTGAATGGGAGATTAGGCAATCACCCCTCCACTTT. Its protein product is CASSEWEIRQSPLHF.

V and J are TRBV28 and TRBJ1-2; weak D call: TRBD1 (6 bases). The CDR3 covers 14 residues. V was shortened by 6 bases and J by 4 bases, with 15 bases between the two germline ends. Germline assignment: CDR1 MDHEN and CDR2 SYDVKM. The CDR3 DNA is TGTGCCAGCAGCCGGGGGGCGCAAAGCTATGGCTACACCTTC. It translates to CASSRGAQSYGYTF.

The chain is built from TRBV5-1 and TRBJ2-1, with 10 nucleotides matching TRBD1. This CDR3 contains 17 residues. The germline V gene encodes CDR1 SGHRS and CDR2 YFSETQ. The trim removed 4 bases at V and 4 bases at J, leaving 11 bases unmatched. CDR3 sequence reads: CASSLPGTGEKYNEQFF. The CDR3 nucleotides read TGCGCCAGCAGCCTCCCCGGGACAGGGGAGAAGTACAATGAGCAGTTCTTC.

The chain joins TRBV19 to TRBJ1-2; 8 nucleotides line up with TRBD1. The CDR3 consists of 14 residues. J was trimmed by 5 bases and V by 9 bases; bases with no gene match: 11. Germline V gene sequence: CDR1 LNHDA, CDR2 SQIVND (reference sequence). In DNA form, the CDR3 reads TGTGCCAGCCTCGGGACAGGAGTTTATTATGGCTACACCTTC. This codes for CASLGTGVYYGYTF. The full variable domain, rest sourced from reference TRBV19 and TRBJ1-2, is DGGITQSPKYLFRKEGQNVTLSCEQNLNHDAMYWYRQDPGQGLRLIYYSQIVNDFQKGDIAEGYSVSREKKESFPLTVTSAQKNPTAFYLCASLGTGVYYGYTFGSGTRLTVV.

This chain uses TRBV3-1 (or the pseudogene TRBV3-2) with TRBJ1-6; 7 nucleotides align to TRBD1. The CDR3 contains 16 residues. Looked up from germline, CDR1 is LGHDT and CDR2 is YNNKEL (reference sequence). V shed 3 bases, J shed 10 bases, and the junction held 12 bases outside the gene matches. CDR3 in DNA: TGTGCCAGCAGCCATTCCGACAGGGTACGGGGATCACCCCTCCACTTT. It encodes CASSHSDRVRGSPLHF.

Comments on this clone: A read error may account for a junction end that differs from germline. The rearrangement joins TRBV11-3 to TRBJ2-7, with 9 bases matching TRBD1. CDR3 length: 12 amino acids. The V gene's germline CDR1 is SGHNT and CDR2 YENEEA. The CDR3 DNA follows: TGTGCCAGCAGCCTAACAGGGGGCCCGGTGGACTTC. This gives the protein CASSLTGGPVDF.

V is TRBV7-9 and J is TRBJ1-2; TRBD1 matches 9 bases. This CDR3 contains 16 residues. The germline V gene encodes CDR1 SEHNR and CDR2 FQNEAQ (reference sequence). Germline trimming cut 3 bases from V and 8 bases from J; bases unmatched to any gene: 13. CDR3 bases: TGTGCCAGCAGCTTCGGGGGACAGGGAGCTACGGGAGGCTACACCTTC. Translating gives CASSFGGQGATGGYTF.

V is TRBV4-2 and J is TRBJ2-7; 11 nucleotides agree with TRBD2. This CDR3 contains 16 residues. Germline V CDR1 and CDR2: LGHNA, YNFKEQ. Trimming at V came to 4 bases and at J to 2 bases, leaving 7 bases not matched to a gene. CDR3 nucleotides: TGTGCCAGCAGCCCCCAAGGGACTAGCGGTACCTACGAGCAGTACTTC. This codes for CASSPQGTSGTYEQYF.

This clone was observed once. The genes are TRBV28 and TRBJ1-1; no reliable D call. Trimming cost V 8 bases and J 5 bases, with 15 bases left between them. Germline V gene lookup returns CDR1 MDHEN and CDR2 SYDVKM. CDR3 length equals 13 residues. DNA for the CDR3: TGTGCCAGCGGTGAGGTTACGAGGACTGAAGCTTTCTTT. Its protein is CASGEVTRTEAFF.

V gene TRBV5-6 combines with J gene TRBJ2-7, with 8 bases aligning to TRBD1. With V trimmed by 4 bases and J by 0 bases, 3 bases remained unmatched. Germline CDR1 SGHDT, CDR2 YYEEEE. The CDR3 runs 14 residues. CDR3: CASSPDRASYEQYF. Here the CDR3 DNA reads TGTGCCAGCAGCCCGGACAGGGCCTCCTACGAGCAGTACTTC.

The J gene is TRBJ2-7, the V gene TRBV18; 8 nucleotides agree with TRBD2. CDR3 length equals 15 residues. With V trimmed by 3 bases and J by 3 bases, 7 bases remained unmatched. CDR1 and CDR2 (germline): KGHSH, LQKENI. This chain's CDR3 is CASSPQLAVHYEQYF. The CDR3 nucleotides are TGTGCCAGCTCACCGCAACTAGCGGTCCACTACGAGCAGTACTTC.

The V and J genes are TRBV5-1 and TRBJ2-7; the D gene is possibly TRBD1 (7 bases). CDR1 SGHRS and CDR2 YFSETQ come from the germline V gene. V gave up 7 bases and J gave up 4 bases, with 15 bases separating them. This CDR3 spans 13 amino acids. This CDR3 is CASQEGTAYEQYF. The CDR3 DNA reads TGCGCCAGCCAGGAGGGGACAGCTTACGAGCAGTACTTC.

V usage is TRBV28 and J usage is TRBJ1-2; the match to TRBD1 covers 9 bases. The CDR3 has 13 residues. The germline V gene has CDR1 MDHEN and CDR2 SYDVKM. J was trimmed by 2 bases and V by 10 bases; bases with no gene match: 5. DNA of the CDR3: TGTGCCACGCCTACAGGGGGCAACTATGGCTACACCTTC. As protein: CATPTGGNYGYTF.